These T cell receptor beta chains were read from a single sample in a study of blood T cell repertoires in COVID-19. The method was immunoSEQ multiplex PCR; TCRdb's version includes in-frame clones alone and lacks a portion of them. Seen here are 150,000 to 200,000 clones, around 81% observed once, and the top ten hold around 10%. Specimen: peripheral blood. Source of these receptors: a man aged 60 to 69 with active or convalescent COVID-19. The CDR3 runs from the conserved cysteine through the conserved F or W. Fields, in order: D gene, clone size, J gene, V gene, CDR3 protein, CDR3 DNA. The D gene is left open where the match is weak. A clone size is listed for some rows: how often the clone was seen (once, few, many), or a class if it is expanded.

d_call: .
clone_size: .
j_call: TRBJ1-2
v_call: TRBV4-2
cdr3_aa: CASSTETVRYGYTF
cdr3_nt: TGTGCCAGCAGCACAGAGACAGTCCGTTATGGCTACACCTTC

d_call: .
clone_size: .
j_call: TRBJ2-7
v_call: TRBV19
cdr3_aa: CASSVGTPYEQYF
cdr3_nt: TGTGCCAGTAGTGTAGGGACACCCTACGAGCAGTACTTC

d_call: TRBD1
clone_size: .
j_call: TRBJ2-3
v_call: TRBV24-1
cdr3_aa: CATSQFRGDRVTDTQYF
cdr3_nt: TGTGCCACCTCCCAGTTCCGCGGGGACAGGGTGACAGATACGCAGTATTTT

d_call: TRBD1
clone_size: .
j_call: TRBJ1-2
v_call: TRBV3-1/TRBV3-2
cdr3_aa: CASSRQGAPSGYTF
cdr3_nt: TGTGCCAGCAGCCGGCAGGGGGCGCCGAGTGGCTACACCTTC

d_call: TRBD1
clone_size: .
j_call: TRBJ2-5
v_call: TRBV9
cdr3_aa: CASSVSGTGGETQYF
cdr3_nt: TGTGCCAGCAGCGTCAGCGGGACAGGGGGAGAGACCCAGTACTTC

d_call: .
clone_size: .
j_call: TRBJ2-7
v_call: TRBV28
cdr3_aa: CASSPMTGVSFRYEQYF
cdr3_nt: TGTGCCAGCAGTCCAATGACAGGTGTCAGCTTTCGGTACGAGCAGTACTTC

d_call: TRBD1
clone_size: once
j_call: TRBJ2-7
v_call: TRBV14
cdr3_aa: CASSHPGTGKQYF
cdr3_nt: TGTGCCAGCAGCCATCCCGGGACAGGGAAGCAGTACTTC

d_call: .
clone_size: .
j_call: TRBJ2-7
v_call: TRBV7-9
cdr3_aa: CASSLRVLAGAEEQYF
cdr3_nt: TGTGCCAGCAGCTTACGGGTTTTGGCGGGGGCGGAGGAGCAGTACTTC

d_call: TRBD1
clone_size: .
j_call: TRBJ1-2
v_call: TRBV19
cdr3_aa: CASSRTGSGYTF
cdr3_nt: TGTGCCAGTAGTCGGACAGGTAGTGGCTACACCTTC

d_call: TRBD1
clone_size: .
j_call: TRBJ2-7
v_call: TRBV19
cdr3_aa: CASSTRQGSPYEQYF
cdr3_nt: TGTGCCAGTAGTACCCGACAGGGAAGTCCCTACGAGCAGTACTTC

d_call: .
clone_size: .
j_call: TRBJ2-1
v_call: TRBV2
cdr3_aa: CASGWQAEEQFF
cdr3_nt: TGTGCCAGCGGCTGGCAGGCAGAAGAGCAGTTCTTC

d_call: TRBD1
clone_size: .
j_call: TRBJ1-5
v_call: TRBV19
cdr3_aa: CASSRQGDAWNQPQHF
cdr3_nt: TGTGCCAGTAGTAGACAGGGGGACGCTTGGAATCAGCCCCAGCATTTT

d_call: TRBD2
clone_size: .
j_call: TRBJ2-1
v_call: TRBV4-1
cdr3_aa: CASSQDGLAGGRSYNEQFF
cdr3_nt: TGCGCCAGCAGCCAAGATGGACTAGCGGGAGGCCGCTCCTACAATGAGCAGTTCTTC

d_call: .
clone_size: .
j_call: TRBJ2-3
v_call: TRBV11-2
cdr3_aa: CASSSQGTSTDTQYF
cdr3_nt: TGTGCCAGCAGCTCACAGGGAACTAGCACAGATACGCAGTATTTT

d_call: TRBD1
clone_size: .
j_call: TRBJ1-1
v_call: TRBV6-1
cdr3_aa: CASSEDTRQGSEAFF
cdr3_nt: TGTGCCAGCAGCGAAGACACGAGACAGGGCTCTGAAGCTTTCTTT

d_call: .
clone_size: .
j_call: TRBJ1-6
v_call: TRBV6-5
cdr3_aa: CASSSGIALHF
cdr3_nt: TGTGCCAGCAGTTCCGGTATAGCCCTCCACTTT

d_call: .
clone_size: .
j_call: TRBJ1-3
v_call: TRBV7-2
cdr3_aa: CASSLGTFSGNTIYF
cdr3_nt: TGTGCCAGCAGCTTAGGGACATTCTCTGGAAACACCATATATTTT

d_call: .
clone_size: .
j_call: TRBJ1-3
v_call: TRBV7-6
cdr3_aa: CASSLNPSRRRRNTIYF
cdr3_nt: TGTGCCAGCAGCTTAAATCCTTCTAGACGTCGACGGAACACCATATATTTT

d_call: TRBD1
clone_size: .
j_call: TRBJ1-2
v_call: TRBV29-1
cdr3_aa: CSVGGQNNYGYTF
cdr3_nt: TGCAGCGTTGGGGGACAGAATAACTATGGCTACACCTTC

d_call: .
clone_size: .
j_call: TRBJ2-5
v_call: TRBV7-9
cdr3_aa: CASSSGAETQYF
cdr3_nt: TGTGCCAGCAGCTCAGGGGCCGAGACCCAGTACTTC

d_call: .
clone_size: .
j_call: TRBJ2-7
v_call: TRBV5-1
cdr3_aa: CASSIPLYEQYF
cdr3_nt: TGCGCCAGCAGCATTCCCCTTTACGAGCAGTACTTC